The 28 T cell receptor beta chains in this list originate from one sample, sequenced in a study of control samples from healthy donors and cancer patients. Clones were sequenced by immunoSEQ multiplex PCR, and TCRdb holds only the in-frame ones, with some missing. The sample records 100,000 to 150,000 clones, around 90% being singletons. Sample: blood. These receptors all come from a man aged 35 to 55 in good health.

V and J are TRBV5-4 and TRBJ1-1; D ambiguous. The V and J ends lost 4 bases and 5 bases respectively, with 15 bases between them. The CDR3 consists of 14 residues. The germline V gene encodes CDR1 SGHNT and CDR2 YYREEE (reference sequence). The CDR3 DNA follows: TGTGCCAGCAGCCCGAAACCCGGAGGGACTGAAGCTTTCTTT. This translates into CASSPKPGGTEAFF.

The genes are TRBV13 and TRBJ2-5, with 9 nucleotides matching TRBD1. The CDR3 extends over 14 amino acids. V shed 5 bases and J 7 bases; nucleotides not matched to a gene: 8. The germline CDR1 and CDR2 sequences are PRHDT and FYEKMQ (reference sequence). CDR3 region: CASSTGQGVGTQYF. DNA of the CDR3: TGTGCCAGCAGCACGGGACAGGGCGTGGGGACCCAGTACTTC.

The gene calls are TRBV3-1 (or the pseudogene TRBV3-2) and TRBJ2-2; perhaps TRBD1 as D (6 bases). Germline V lookup: CDR1 LGHDT, CDR2 YNNKEL (reference sequence). The length of the CDR3 is 15 residues. Between the trimmed V and J ends, which lost 4 bases and 4 bases, there was a span of 13 bases. CDR3 in amino acids: CASSPPGHFTGELFF. Written as DNA, the CDR3 is TGTGCCAGCAGCCCGCCGGGACACTTCACCGGGGAGCTGTTTTTT.

The chain employs TRBV6-5 and TRBJ1-6, with TRBD1 matching 8 bases. The V gene's germline CDR1 is MNHEY and CDR2 SVGAGI. This CDR3 contains 13 residues. With 5 bases clipped from V and 10 bases from J, the junction kept 4 bases outside the gene matches. CDR3: CASSLTGESPLHF. The CDR3 DNA reads TGTGCCAGCAGTCTGACAGGGGAGTCACCCCTCCACTTT.

The chain is built from TRBV6-5 and TRBJ2-5; 10 bases agree with TRBD2. Trimming cost V 8 bases and J 3 bases; bases outside gene matches: 0. Germline V gene sequence: CDR1 MNHEY, CDR2 SVGAGI. This CDR3 has 12 residues. This chain's CDR3 is CASGLAEETQYF. The DNA for the CDR3 is TGTGCCAGCGGACTAGCGGAAGAGACCCAGTACTTC.

The chain links TRBV4-3 to TRBJ2-7, with 10 bases that match TRBD1. Germline CDR1 is LGHNA and CDR2 is YSLEER. With 1 base clipped from V and 3 bases from J, the junction kept 12 bases outside the gene matches. This CDR3 contains 18 residues. CDR3 DNA sequence: TGCGCCAGCAGCCAAGGGGTTAGCAGGACAGGGGGTTGCTACGAGCAGTACTTC. Protein product: CASSQGVSRTGGCYEQYF.

Relative to its sample, this clone is medium-sized. In nucleotides, the CDR3 is TGTGCCAGCAGTCAGGACAGAGTAGGGTTCTCGGAAGCTTTCTTT. Protein sequence: CASSQDRVGFSEAFF. V is TRBV6-6 and J is TRBJ1-1; possible D gene TRBD1, 6 bases. Trimming took off 5 bases at V and 8 bases at J, with 21 bases between the two ends. Germline V gene lookup returns CDR1 MNHNY and CDR2 SVGAGI (reference sequence). The CDR3 contains 15 residues.

The chain joins TRBV18 to TRBJ2-2; the D is unclear. The CDR3 is 13 residues long. The ends were cut back, 5 bases at V and 3 bases at J, with 7 bases in the middle. CDR1 and CDR2 from the germline V gene are KGHSH and LQKENI. The CDR3 DNA reads TGTGCCAGCTCAATAAGAGACACCGGGGAGCTGTTTTTT. Its translation: CASSIRDTGELFF. The whole variable domain, remainder taken from reference TRBV18 and TRBJ2-2, is NAGVMQNPRHLVRRRGQEARLRCSPMKGHSHVYWYRQLPEEGLKFMVYLQKENIIDESGMPKERFSAEFPKEGPSILRIQQVVRGDSAAYFCASSIRDTGELFFGEGSRLTVL.

This chain joins TRBV9 and TRBJ1-2; the D gene is possibly TRBD1 (6 bases). Trimming stripped 7 bases from V and 7 bases from J, with 17 bases between. This CDR3 region has 13 residues. Looked up from germline, CDR1 is SGDLS and CDR2 is YYNGEE. The CDR3 sequence is CASAGWWGAGYTF. The CDR3 nucleotides are TGTGCCAGCGCCGGCTGGTGGGGGGCTGGCTACACCTTC.

The CDR3 bases are TGCAGCGGGGGGGGGCACACTGAAGCTTTCTTT. The encoded protein is CSGGGHTEAFF. V usage is TRBV29-1 and J usage is TRBJ1-1, with D perhaps matching TRBD1 (6 bases). The germline V and J ends were trimmed by 7 bases and 3 bases, with 9 bases remaining between them. The CDR3 runs to 11 residues. Germline V lookup: CDR1 SQVTM, CDR2 ANQGSEA.

This chain connects TRBV5-1 to TRBJ2-3, with TRBD2 matching over 14 bases. J gave up 6 bases and V 8 bases, and 8 bases lay outside the gene matches. This CDR3 has 15 residues. Germline V gene data show CDR1 as SGHRS and CDR2 as YFSETQ. The CDR3 region has the DNA TGCGCCAGTAAGCTGACTAGCGGGGGGGCGGATACGCAGTATTTT. It yields the protein CASKLTSGGADTQYF.

This chain links TRBV11-3 with TRBJ2-7; D possibly corresponds to TRBD1 (5 bases). Deletions cut 5 bases from V and 3 bases from J, with 17 bases between. Germline CDR1 SGHNT, CDR2 YENEEA. The CDR3 length is 15 residues. DNA for the CDR3: TGTGCCAGCAGCGACAAAGGGCAAGGGGTCTACGAGCAGTACTTC. Encoded protein: CASSDKGQGVYEQYF.

The chain joins TRBV11-1 to TRBJ2-3, with 10 bases that match TRBD1. There are 16 residues in the CDR3. Germline CDR1 and CDR2: SGHAT and FQDESV (reference sequence). V lost 5 bases, J lost 4 bases, and 9 bases stayed unmatched. Here the CDR3 DNA reads TGTGCCAGCAGCCCGGGACAGGGGCTTAATTCAGATACGCAGTATTTT. The encoded protein is CASSPGQGLNSDTQYF. The variable domain in full, with the rest retrieved from reference TRBV11-1 and TRBJ2-3, is EAEVAQSPRYKITEKSQAVAFWCDPISGHATLYWYRQILGQGPELLVQFQDESVVDDSQLPKDRFSAERLKGVDSTLKIQPAELGDSAMYLCASSPGQGLNSDTQYFGPGTRLTVL.

The chain couples TRBV5-6 to TRBJ1-1; weak D call: TRBD1 (5 bases). Trimming cost V 0 bases and J 0 bases, with 12 bases left between them. Germline loops: CDR1 SGHDT, CDR2 YYEEEE. This CDR3 has 16 amino acids. In nucleotides, the CDR3 is TGTGCCAGCAGCTTGGTCAGGGAGCGCATGAACACTGAAGCTTTCTTT. Encoded protein: CASSLVRERMNTEAFF.

The rearrangement links TRBV7-9 to TRBJ2-7, with D tentatively TRBD1 (6 bases). This CDR3 comprises 15 residues. Germline CDR1 and CDR2: SEHNR and FQNEAQ (reference sequence). Trimming shortened V by 0 bases and J by 7 bases, and 16 bases separated the two germline ends. CDR3 nucleotides: TGTGCCAGCAGCTTAGCACAGGGTTCGATTGAGGAGCAGTACTTC. The encoded protein is CASSLAQGSIEEQYF.

The chain combines TRBV7-2 with TRBJ2-3; D might be TRBD1 or TRBD2, each matching 5 bases. This CDR3 is built from 13 residues. From germline, CDR1 is SGHTA and CDR2 FQGNSA. V was cut by 1 base and J by 9 bases, with 11 bases left in between. The CDR3 reads CASSLGGIETQYF. Here the CDR3 DNA reads TGTGCCAGCAGCTTAGGGGGGATTGAGACGCAGTATTTT.

This clone was seen a single time. In DNA, the CDR3 is TGTGCCAGCAGCCAGGGGGGGCCCCCGGAGACCCAGTACTTC. Its translation: CASSQGGPPETQYF. The chain is built from TRBV7-2 and TRBJ2-5, with D tentatively TRBD1 or TRBD2 (7 bases each). V lost 5 bases, J lost 5 bases, and 15 bases lay in between. CDR3 size: 14 residues. CDR1 is SGHTA, CDR2 FQGNSA, per germline.

This clone was detected only once. CDR3 in DNA: TGCAGCGTTGGGACAGGGCGTCGCACTGAAGCTTTCTTT. It is translated as CSVGTGRRTEAFF. The genes are TRBV29-1 and TRBJ1-1, with 8 positions matching TRBD1. Germline CDR1 is SQVTM and CDR2 is ANQGSEA. This CDR3 comprises 13 residues. The V gene end was trimmed by 4 bases and the J gene end by 4 bases; junction bases not matched to a gene: 5.

CDR3 DNA: TGTGCCTGGAGTAGGAGAGCGAACTATGGCTACACCTTC. The encoded protein is CAWSRRANYGYTF. The V call is TRBV30, the J call TRBJ1-2; D ambiguous. V was pared by 2 bases and J by 2 bases, with 9 bases between. CDR1 and CDR2 from the germline V gene are GTSNPN and SVGIG (reference sequence). This CDR3 spans 13 amino acids.

V and J are TRBV19 and TRBJ2-1, with 7 positions matching TRBD1. The CDR3 spans 16 residues. Trimming cost V 2 bases and J 4 bases; bases outside gene matches: 8. The V gene's germline CDR1 is LNHDA and CDR2 SQIVND (reference sequence). This CDR3 is CASSILGGYGYNEQFF. CDR3 sequence (DNA): TGTGCCAGTAGTATATTAGGGGGCTATGGGTACAATGAGCAGTTCTTC.

The rearrangement links TRBV5-1 to TRBJ2-7; D uncertain. The CDR3 is 14 amino acids. The V end was cut by 0 bases, the J end by 3 bases, with 10 bases between. Germline V gives CDR1 SGHRS, CDR2 YFSETQ. The CDR3 is CASSLGRLSYEQYF. In nucleotides, the CDR3 is TGCGCCAGCAGCTTGGGCAGGTTAAGCTACGAGCAGTACTTC.

As regards this clone: The DNA is left out, because the CDR3 cannot be placed on it with certainty; the CDR3 is given as TCRdb lists it. The gene calls are TRBV12-5 and TRBJ1-6; no check of the table's D call, TRBD1, against the DNA was made. The CDR3 comprises 15 residues, both ends counted. From germline, CDR1 is LGHNT and CDR2 FRNRAP. The CDR3 is CASGSGQGENSPLHF.

This clone was found a few times. The CDR3 nucleotides read TGTGCCAGCAGCGTCTCTGGGAATAGCAATCAGCCCCAGCATTTT. Translated: CASSVSGNSNQPQHF. The genes are TRBV9 and TRBJ1-5, with D uncertain. This CDR3 region has 15 residues. Trimming removed 2 bases at V and 0 bases at J, with 9 bases between. The V gene's germline CDR1 is SGDLS and CDR2 YYNGEE.

This clone was picked up one time. The gene calls are TRBV6-2 or TRBV6-3 and TRBJ1-1, with D unclear. This CDR3 comprises 13 residues. Trimming left V 4 bases short and J 6 bases short, with 12 bases between. Germline V lookup: CDR1 MNHEY, CDR2 SVGEGT. This CDR3 is CASSLLGAPEAFF. The CDR3 nucleotides read TGTGCCAGCAGTTTACTGGGAGCACCTGAAGCTTTCTTT.

V and J are TRBV5-1 and TRBJ2-6; no reliable D call. Germline V gives CDR1 SGHRS, CDR2 YFSETQ. This CDR3 is 14 amino acids long. The germline V and J ends were trimmed by 5 bases and 2 bases, with 8 bases remaining between them. In nucleotides, the CDR3 is TGCGCCAGCAGTCAAGCACCTGGGGCCAACGTCCTGACTTTC. Its translation: CASSQAPGANVLTF.

The chain is built from TRBV12-2 and TRBJ1-1. TRBV12-2 is marked as a pseudogene. The CDR3 has 15 residues. The CDR3 here is CASRLLGGTNTEAFF. The DNA of the CDR3 is TGTGCAAGTCGCTTATTGGGTGGGACGAACACTGAAGCTTTCTTT.

This clone was counted only a few times. V gene TRBV6-2 or TRBV6-3 combines with J gene TRBJ2-5, with 7 positions matching TRBD2. This CDR3 contains 14 residues. Germline CDR1 MNHEY, CDR2 SVGEGT. J gave up 4 bases and V 1 base, and 3 bases lay outside the gene matches. The CDR3 region is CASSYWGGVETQYF. CDR3 sequence (DNA): TGTGCCAGCAGTTACTGGGGGGGGGTAGAGACCCAGTACTTC.

V is TRBV5-6 and J is TRBJ1-2; no clear D gene. Germline V gene lookup returns CDR1 SGHDT and CDR2 YYEEEE. Trimming cost V 4 bases and J 4 bases, with 17 bases left between them. This CDR3 comprises 15 residues. CDR3 DNA sequence: TGTGCCAGCAGCCTGACCATGGCGGGTGGCTATGGCTACACCTTC. This encodes CASSLTMAGGYGYTF. The full variable domain, in which reference TRBV5-6 and TRBJ1-2 provide the parts outside the CDR3, is DAGVTQSPTHLIKTRGQQVTLRCSPKSGHDTVSWYQQALGQGPQFIFQYYEEEERQRGNFPDRFSGHQFPNYSSELNVNALLLGDSALYLCASSLTMAGGYGYTFGSGTRLTVV.